The T cell receptor beta chain under discussion was sequenced for a study of post-analysis software for immune sequencing data (dated by TCRdb to the mid-2010s). The study in broad terms: Disease courses on record covered relapsing-remitting, secondary progressive and progressive-relapsing multiple sclerosis, though some patients had no subtype annotation. Patient repertoires were compared against 11 previously published healthy control repertoires from donors aged roughly 6 to 26 years. A subset of samples was prepared in parallel using single-end sample barcoding, then pooled and co-amplified after Illumina adapter ligation.

TCR beta repertoires were profiled from peripheral blood of some 13 young patients with multiple sclerosis to demonstrate the VDJtools post-analysis software. The patients with multiple sclerosis were children and adolescents between roughly 6 and 17 years of age. Including the terminal cysteine and phenylalanine, the CDR3 comprises 14 residues. Only the CDR3 region is kept as DNA, spanning 42 bases read in frame from base 1. The germline V gene specifies MNHEY as CDR1 and SVGAGI as CDR2. V loses 5 bases, J loses 2 bases, and the germline ends lie 12 bases apart. The library was built by means of PCR. This sample was sequenced with an Illumina HiSeq 2500. To reduce PCR and sequencing biases, unique molecular identifiers were incorporated into the TCR beta cDNA libraries. Approximately 500,000 cDNA molecules were obtained per 1 to 10 million input T cells, so each molecule approximated one T cell. The patient libraries were prepared and sequenced using the same protocol as the earlier healthy control dataset. Within a given batch, samples were prepared together, multiplexed and sequenced on the same HiSeq lane. As for the original processing: MIGEC handled the raw barcoded reads, throwing out single-read molecular identifier groups before consensus assembly and CDR3 extraction. Clonotype tables were post-analysed with VDJtools, normalizing diversity by down-sampling all datasets to the smallest sample size. Repertoire overlap clustering matched CDR3 amino acid but not nucleotide sequences to correct batch-related cross-sample contamination. Using fastp at Q25 and MiXCR, TCRdb reprocessed the public reads and kept productive beta chains. When rows share a CDR3 protein, they turn into one entry using the most common DNA and genes. Here the V and J calls rest on TCRdb's processing, not on the authors' analysis. This sample holds 700,000 to 900,000 distinct CDR3 sequences; about 43% were observed only once. Roughly 4.5% of the sample goes to the ten largest clones.

Study-wide findings and limitations: When samples were clustered directly using the F measure, samples prepared in the same batch co-clustered strongly, which prompted a batch-effect correction. The multiple sclerosis patient group was slightly younger than the control group. Significantly lower normalized Chao1 diversity was found in multiple sclerosis patients than in controls, suggesting substantial peripheral T-cell clonal expansion. Patients showed significantly higher frequencies than controls for a handful of TRBV segments, among them TRBV5-6, TRBV5-1 and TRBV20-1.

In this sample, this clonotype turned up a few times. Its antigen has not been determined. Per-nucleotide qualities are absent, and no much larger clonotype sits a single base away. Sequenced material: blood. This sequence uses TRBV6-5 and TRBJ2-5; the D gene is tentatively TRBD1 or TRBD2, each matching 5 bases. The TCR sequence derives from a girl between 10 and 17 years old with multiple sclerosis. The DNA is TGTGCCAGCAGTCCCGGGGCACCACAAGAGACCCAGTACTTC. It codes for CASSPGAPQETQYF.